These T cell receptor beta chains were read from a single sample in a study of immune cell composition in non-small cell lung cancer. Assay used: immunoSEQ multiplex PCR; TCRdb lists only in-frame clones, some missing. The profile shows about 9,000 clones, around 77% of them singletons. Material for sequencing was non-adjacent lung tissue. These receptors originate from a human donor with non-small cell lung cancer. Both conserved end residues are part of each CDR3. Fields, in order: CDR3 DNA, CDR3 protein, clone size, V gene, D gene, J gene. A D gene is named only where the DNA matches it firmly. The size field is filled for only some rows; it gives once, few, many or a size class.

TGTGCCTGGAGTGCCCCCGGACAGGGGGGGTATGGCTACACCTTC CAWSAPGQGGYGYTF . TRBV30 TRBD1 TRBJ1-2
TGTGCCTGGAGTTTCCAGGGGGACTATGGCTACACCTTC CAWSFQGDYGYTF . TRBV30 TRBD1 TRBJ1-2
TGTGCCAGCAGTGTCGACAGAGTCTCCTACGAGCAGTACTTC CASSVDRVSYEQYF . TRBV6-1 . TRBJ2-7
TGTGCCTGGACAAAGACTAGCGGGAAGTACGAGCAGTACTTC CAWTKTSGKYEQYF . TRBV30 TRBD2 TRBJ2-7
TGTGCCAGCAGCCAATTGACGGGACGGAGAATACTTAGCACAGATACGCAGTATTTT CASSQLTGRRILSTDTQYF . TRBV14 . TRBJ2-3
TGTGCCAGGTTGGTGAACACTGAAGCTTTCTTT CARLVNTEAFF few TRBV2 . TRBJ1-1
TGTGCCAGCAGTTCTGATAACTATGGCTACACCTTC CASSSDNYGYTF once TRBV6-5 . TRBJ1-2
TGTGCCACCAGCAGAGATCCTCTGGGAGACCTGAACACCGGGGAGCTGTTTTTT CATSRDPLGDLNTGELFF . TRBV15 . TRBJ2-2
TGTGCCAGCAGCTTGATGGGGACCCTGGGGACTGAAGCTTTCTTT CASSLMGTLGTEAFF . TRBV4-2 . TRBJ1-1
TGTGCCAGTACCGAGCGGGGGGCCTCCGTCTACAATGAGCAGTTCTTC CASTERGASVYNEQFF . TRBV19 TRBD2 TRBJ2-1
TGTGCCAGCACTCAAGACGTGGGAATGGAAAAGCAGTACTTC CASTQDVGMEKQYF . TRBV2 . TRBJ2-7
TGTGCCAGCAACCAGGGGTTGCAGCCCCAGCATTTT CASNQGLQPQHF . TRBV7-9 . TRBJ1-5
TGTGCCAGCAGCTTGACAGACGCCCGCACAGATACGCAGTATTTT CASSLTDARTDTQYF . TRBV11-2 . TRBJ2-3
TGCGCCAGCAGCTTGTCGTCCTCCCATAGTACCTATGGCTACACCTTC CASSLSSSHSTYGYTF . TRBV5-1 . TRBJ1-2
TGTGCCAGCTCGACGGTCCTAATAACGAACACCGGGGAGCTGTTTTTT CASSTVLITNTGELFF . TRBV18 . TRBJ2-2
TGTGCCAGCAGCCAAGGGGGCGGGACTAGCGAAGATACGCAGTATTTT CASSQGGGTSEDTQYF once TRBV4-2 TRBD2 TRBJ2-3
TGTGCCAGCAGCCCCGGGGGGGGCCTGAGCTCCTACGAGCAGTACTTC CASSPGGGLSSYEQYF . TRBV7-2 TRBD2 TRBJ2-7
TGTGCCTGGAAGGCACGAGGTAATCAGCCCCAGCATTTT CAWKARGNQPQHF . TRBV30 . TRBJ1-5
TGTGCCAGCAGTCGGTACCAAGAGACCCAGTACTTC CASSRYQETQYF . TRBV7-2 . TRBJ2-5
TGTGCCAGCAAGCGGGAGGGAGTCCAAGAGACCCAGTACTTC CASKREGVQETQYF . TRBV2 TRBD2 TRBJ2-5
TGTGCCAGCAGCTTACAGGGGGCGCCGGGTTATGGCTACACCTTC CASSLQGAPGYGYTF . TRBV11-2 TRBD1 TRBJ1-2
TGTGCCAGCAAAGGGGCATTGAACACCGGGGAGCTGTTTTTT CASKGALNTGELFF . TRBV27 . TRBJ2-2
TGTGCCAGCAGTGACCTAGAGAATACGAGGCCCCAGCATTTT CASSDLENTRPQHF . TRBV6-1 . TRBJ1-5
TGTGCCAGCAGCTTAGAACTAGCGGGAGCCGGGACCGGGGAGCTGTTTTTT CASSLELAGAGTGELFF . TRBV11-2 TRBD2 TRBJ2-2
TGTGCCAGTACCCTTAGGACCGTTGACGGGAATCAGCCCCAGCATTTT CASTLRTVDGNQPQHF . TRBV19 . TRBJ1-5
TGTGCCAGCAGCGTAGCTTGGGGGACGAACTACGAGCAGTACTTC CASSVAWGTNYEQYF . TRBV9 . TRBJ2-7
TGTGCCAGCAGCTCCCGGGACAGGGACACAGATACGCAGTATTTT CASSSRDRDTDTQYF . TRBV14 TRBD1 TRBJ2-3
TGCGCCAGCAGCTTAGGTGGTCGGGGACAGCGACACTACGAGCAGTACTTC CASSLGGRGQRHYEQYF . TRBV5-1 TRBD1 TRBJ2-7
TGTGCCAGCAGTCTTCGACCCGCGGACACCATATATTTT CASSLRPADTIYF . TRBV27 . TRBJ1-3
TGTGCCAGCAGGGAGGACGGGAACTCCTACGAGCAGTACTTC CASREDGNSYEQYF . TRBV6-5 . TRBJ2-7
TGTGCCAGCAGCTCCATGGGCAGCTACAATGAGCAGTTCTTC CASSSMGSYNEQFF once TRBV5-6 . TRBJ2-1
TGTGCCAGCAGCGTAGATCAGGGATACGAGTTAGCCAAAAACATTCAGTACTTC CASSVDQGYELAKNIQYF . TRBV9 . TRBJ2-4
TGTGCCAGCAGCCCCGGACAGGATCAATCACCCCTCCACTTT CASSPGQDQSPLHF . TRBV7-9 TRBD1 TRBJ1-6
TGTGCCAGCAGCTTGCAGGGCGGGGGATACAATGAGCAGTTCTTC CASSLQGGGYNEQFF . TRBV11-2 TRBD2 TRBJ2-1
TGTGCCAGCACCCAGGGAGCATCTGGCTACACCTTC CASTQGASGYTF . TRBV25-1 . TRBJ1-2
TGTGCCAGCAGCTTTCGACTCTCTGGAAACACCATATATTTT CASSFRLSGNTIYF medium-sized TRBV5-5 . TRBJ1-3
TGTGCCAGCAGTGAGGCGATGATAGCGGGAGGGCCCAATGAGCAGTTCTTC CASSEAMIAGGPNEQFF . TRBV6-1 TRBD2 TRBJ2-1
TGTGCCACCAGCAGAGATATCGCCTCTGGAAACACCATATATTTT CATSRDIASGNTIYF . TRBV15 . TRBJ1-3
TGTGCCAGCCGAACCGGGACAGGGGTCCTCAGGGAGCTGTTTTTT CASRTGTGVLRELFF once TRBV27 TRBD1 TRBJ2-2
TGTGCCAGCAGTCCCCGGGGGTCCCTCTCCTACGAGCAGTACTTC CASSPRGSLSYEQYF . TRBV6-5 . TRBJ2-7
TGTGCCAGCAGCTCCCCCGGGACTACCACAGATACGCAGTATTTT CASSSPGTTTDTQYF . TRBV7-9 TRBD2 TRBJ2-3